A selection of T cell receptor beta chains follows, all from one sample in a study of blood T cell repertoires in COVID-19. The method was immunoSEQ multiplex PCR; TCRdb's version includes in-frame clones alone and lacks a portion of them. Among approximately 83,000 clones listed, 77% were seen once. The sample consisted of peripheral blood. The source of these receptors is a woman at least 80 years old with acute or convalescent COVID-19. Both conserved end residues are part of each CDR3. D genes are given only for firm matches. Size tells how often a clone was seen (once, few, many) or the class of an expanded clone, and some rows leave it out.

j_gene: TRBJ1-6; d_gene: .; v_gene: TRBV4-1; len: 16; abundance: .; CDR3aa: CASSQDPQASNSPLHF; CDR3nt: TGCGCCAGCAGCCAAGATCCACAGGCTTCCAATTCACCCCTCCACTTT
j_gene: TRBJ1-2; d_gene: TRBD1; v_gene: TRBV5-6; len: 14; abundance: .; CDR3aa: CASSIGTAAYGYTF; CDR3nt: TGTGCCAGCAGCATAGGGACAGCTGCCTATGGCTACACCTTC
j_gene: TRBJ1-2; d_gene: .; v_gene: TRBV9; len: 14; abundance: .; CDR3aa: CASSVGGIQGRNTF; CDR3nt: TGTGCCAGCAGCGTAGGAGGTATACAGGGTAGGAACACCTTC
j_gene: TRBJ1-1; d_gene: TRBD1; v_gene: TRBV19; len: 16; abundance: .; CDR3aa: CASSIRYRGHYTEAFF; CDR3nt: TGTGCCAGTAGTATCAGGTACAGGGGCCACTACACTGAAGCTTTCTTT
j_gene: TRBJ1-4; d_gene: TRBD1; v_gene: TRBV28; len: 15; abundance: .; CDR3aa: CASRPPRGRWEKLFF; CDR3nt: TGTGCCAGCAGGCCCCCCAGGGGGCGGTGGGAAAAACTGTTTTTT
j_gene: TRBJ2-7; d_gene: .; v_gene: TRBV6-5; len: 16; abundance: once; CDR3aa: CASSYSSGQTSYEQYF; CDR3nt: TGTGCCAGCAGTTACTCATCAGGACAGACATCCTACGAGCAGTACTTC
j_gene: TRBJ2-7; d_gene: TRBD1; v_gene: TRBV4-3; len: 15; abundance: .; CDR3aa: CASSQERDSTLKQYF; CDR3nt: TGCGCCAGCAGCCAAGAAAGGGACAGCACCCTCAAGCAGTACTTC
j_gene: TRBJ2-5; d_gene: .; v_gene: TRBV5-1; len: 12; abundance: .; CDR3aa: CASSSLQETQYF; CDR3nt: TGCGCCAGCAGCTCTTTACAAGAGACCCAGTACTTC
j_gene: TRBJ2-7; d_gene: TRBD1; v_gene: TRBV7-3; len: 15; abundance: .; CDR3aa: CASSSPGQGDYEQYF; CDR3nt: TGTGCCAGCAGCTCCCCGGGACAGGGCGACTACGAGCAGTACTTC
j_gene: TRBJ2-5; d_gene: .; v_gene: TRBV19; len: 13; abundance: .; CDR3aa: CASSMTNQETQYF; CDR3nt: TGTGCCAGTAGTATGACTAACCAAGAGACCCAGTACTTC
j_gene: TRBJ2-1; d_gene: TRBD2; v_gene: TRBV7-9; len: 17; abundance: .; CDR3aa: CASTSLGAGLGGNEQFF; CDR3nt: TGTGCCAGCACCTCACTCGGGGCGGGACTAGGAGGGAATGAGCAGTTCTTC
j_gene: TRBJ1-2; d_gene: .; v_gene: TRBV4-3; len: 15; abundance: .; CDR3aa: CASSQASGEVYGYTF; CDR3nt: TGCGCCAGCAGCCAAGCGTCAGGGGAAGTCTATGGCTACACCTTC
j_gene: TRBJ2-6; d_gene: TRBD1; v_gene: TRBV5-5; len: 19; abundance: few; CDR3aa: CASSLESGTGYSGANVLTF; CDR3nt: TGTGCCAGCAGCTTGGAAAGTGGGACAGGGTATTCTGGGGCCAACGTCCTGACTTTC
j_gene: TRBJ1-6; d_gene: TRBD1; v_gene: TRBV9; len: 14; abundance: .; CDR3aa: CASSEDRANSPLHF; CDR3nt: TGTGCCAGCAGTGAGGACAGGGCCAATTCACCCCTCCACTTT
j_gene: TRBJ1-5; d_gene: .; v_gene: TRBV28; len: 16; abundance: .; CDR3aa: CASSFRQGKSNQPQHF; CDR3nt: TGTGCCAGCAGTTTTCGGCAGGGCAAAAGCAATCAGCCCCAGCATTTT
j_gene: TRBJ2-5; d_gene: TRBD1; v_gene: TRBV7-2; len: 16; abundance: .; CDR3aa: CASSGPGQITSKTQYF; CDR3nt: TGTGCCAGCAGTGGACCGGGACAGATAACGTCAAAGACCCAGTACTTC
j_gene: TRBJ2-7; d_gene: .; v_gene: TRBV29-1; len: 13; abundance: .; CDR3aa: CSVDAASGYEQYF; CDR3nt: TGCAGCGTTGACGCGGCTTCTGGCTACGAGCAGTACTTC
j_gene: TRBJ1-5; d_gene: TRBD1; v_gene: TRBV6-1; len: 15; abundance: .; CDR3aa: CASSEGTGGNQPQHF; CDR3nt: TGTGCCAGCAGTGAAGGTACAGGGGGCAATCAGCCCCAGCATTTT
j_gene: TRBJ1-1; d_gene: .; v_gene: TRBV29-1; len: 9; abundance: few; CDR3aa: CSRFTEAFF; CDR3nt: TGCAGCCGGTTCACTGAAGCTTTCTTT
j_gene: TRBJ1-2; d_gene: .; v_gene: TRBV29-1; len: 12; abundance: once; CDR3aa: CSVRPYEDGYTF; CDR3nt: TGCAGCGTTCGGCCCTATGAGGATGGCTACACCTTC
j_gene: TRBJ1-4; d_gene: .; v_gene: TRBV7-9; len: 15; abundance: .; CDR3aa: CASSLEAAFGEKLFF; CDR3nt: TGTGCCAGCAGCTTAGAGGCGGCCTTTGGGGAAAAACTGTTTTTT
j_gene: TRBJ1-4; d_gene: .; v_gene: TRBV12-5; len: 15; abundance: many; CDR3aa: CASGLVAQGDEKLFF; CDR3nt: TGTGCTAGTGGTTTGGTGGCCCAGGGTGATGAAAAACTGTTTTTT
j_gene: TRBJ1-6; d_gene: TRBD1; v_gene: TRBV5-1; len: 15; abundance: .; CDR3aa: CASSLEGQGFSPLHF; CDR3nt: TGCGCCAGCAGCTTGGAGGGACAGGGCTTTTCACCCCTCCACTTT
j_gene: TRBJ1-1; d_gene: TRBD1; v_gene: TRBV5-5; len: 16; abundance: .; CDR3aa: CASSLGQGVVNTEAFF; CDR3nt: TGTGCCAGCAGCCTGGGACAGGGGGTAGTAAACACTGAAGCTTTCTTT
j_gene: TRBJ1-2; d_gene: .; v_gene: TRBV2; len: 14; abundance: many; CDR3aa: CASKETVLNYGYTF; CDR3nt: TGTGCCAGCAAAGAGACAGTTCTCAACTATGGCTACACCTTC
j_gene: TRBJ2-1; d_gene: TRBD2; v_gene: TRBV4-2; len: 16; abundance: .; CDR3aa: CASSQEGLAGNNEQFF; CDR3nt: TGTGCCAGCAGCCAAGAGGGACTAGCGGGTAACAATGAGCAGTTCTTC
j_gene: TRBJ1-2; d_gene: .; v_gene: TRBV7-2; len: 13; abundance: .; CDR3aa: CASSLAGGYGYTF; CDR3nt: TGTGCCAGCAGCTTAGCCGGGGGCTATGGCTACACCTTC
j_gene: TRBJ2-1; d_gene: .; v_gene: TRBV7-9; len: 14; abundance: .; CDR3aa: CASSLAPGDNEQFF; CDR3nt: TGTGCCAGCAGCTTAGCTCCAGGGGACAATGAGCAGTTCTTC
j_gene: TRBJ2-1; d_gene: TRBD2; v_gene: TRBV6-2/TRBV6-3; len: 18; abundance: few; CDR3aa: CASSYSWGLAGGPSEQFF; CDR3nt: TGTGCCAGCAGTTACTCGTGGGGGCTAGCGGGAGGGCCCAGTGAGCAGTTCTTC
j_gene: TRBJ2-7; d_gene: .; v_gene: TRBV7-2; len: 14; abundance: .; CDR3aa: CASSFVAGRDEQYF; CDR3nt: TGTGCCAGCAGCTTTGTCGCGGGACGGGACGAGCAGTACTTC
j_gene: TRBJ1-1; d_gene: .; v_gene: TRBV6-1; len: 14; abundance: .; CDR3aa: CASSELGGSTEAFF; CDR3nt: TGTGCCAGCAGTGAATTGGGAGGGAGTACTGAAGCTTTCTTT
j_gene: TRBJ2-1; d_gene: TRBD2; v_gene: TRBV27; len: 16; abundance: few; CDR3aa: CASRDVAGGPVGEQFF; CDR3nt: TGTGCCAGCAGAGACGTAGCGGGGGGGCCCGTCGGCGAGCAGTTCTTC
j_gene: TRBJ2-3; d_gene: .; v_gene: TRBV6-2/TRBV6-3; len: 13; abundance: .; CDR3aa: CASSNYLADTQYF; CDR3nt: TGTGCCAGCAGTAACTACCTGGCCGATACGCAGTATTTT
j_gene: TRBJ2-7; d_gene: .; v_gene: TRBV5-1; len: 15; abundance: .; CDR3aa: CASSLASGDPYEQYF; CDR3nt: TGCGCCAGCAGCTTGGCCTCAGGGGACCCCTACGAGCAGTACTTC
j_gene: TRBJ1-5; d_gene: .; v_gene: TRBV5-8; len: 14; abundance: .; CDR3aa: CASSEQQGGQPQHF; CDR3nt: TGTGCCAGCAGCGAACAACAGGGTGGACAGCCCCAGCATTTT
j_gene: TRBJ1-5; d_gene: .; v_gene: TRBV19; len: 16; abundance: .; CDR3aa: CASSIAGAGRNQPQHF; CDR3nt: TGTGCCAGTAGTATTGCGGGGGCCGGGAGGAATCAGCCCCAGCATTTT
j_gene: TRBJ1-1; d_gene: TRBD1; v_gene: TRBV5-8; len: 15; abundance: .; CDR3aa: CASSHRGLMGTEAFF; CDR3nt: TGTGCCAGCAGCCACAGGGGCCTAATGGGGACTGAAGCTTTCTTT
j_gene: TRBJ1-1; d_gene: .; v_gene: TRBV11-2; len: 13; abundance: .; CDR3aa: CASSPFGNTEAFF; CDR3nt: TGTGCCAGCAGCCCTTTCGGGAACACTGAAGCTTTCTTT
j_gene: TRBJ1-3; d_gene: .; v_gene: TRBV30; len: 14; abundance: .; CDR3aa: CAWSVRGSGNTIYF; CDR3nt: TGTGCCTGGAGTGTGAGGGGGTCTGGAAACACCATATATTTT
j_gene: TRBJ1-4; d_gene: .; v_gene: TRBV2; len: 14; abundance: .; CDR3aa: CASSQQGWGEKLFF; CDR3nt: TGTGCCAGCAGTCAACAGGGTTGGGGTGAAAAACTGTTTTTT
j_gene: TRBJ1-2; d_gene: .; v_gene: TRBV7-9; len: 13; abundance: .; CDR3aa: CASRREESYGYTF; CDR3nt: TGTGCCAGCAGAAGGGAGGAGAGCTATGGCTACACCTTC
j_gene: TRBJ1-4; d_gene: .; v_gene: TRBV29-1; len: 12; abundance: .; CDR3aa: CSVGHGGEKLFF; CDR3nt: TGCAGCGTTGGTCACGGCGGGGAAAAACTGTTTTTT
j_gene: TRBJ1-1; d_gene: .; v_gene: TRBV29-1; len: 16; abundance: once; CDR3aa: CSVEGGQTDMNTEAFF; CDR3nt: TGCAGCGTTGAGGGTGGGCAGACCGACATGAACACTGAAGCTTTCTTT
j_gene: TRBJ2-7; d_gene: TRBD2; v_gene: TRBV27; len: 12; abundance: .; CDR3aa: CASSSWTSEKYF; CDR3nt: TGTGCCAGCAGTTCCTGGACTAGCGAGAAGTACTTC
j_gene: TRBJ2-2; d_gene: .; v_gene: TRBV6-5; len: 15; abundance: .; CDR3aa: CASRPGHTNTGELFF; CDR3nt: TGTGCCAGCAGGCCGGGACACACCAACACCGGGGAGCTGTTTTTT
j_gene: TRBJ1-2; d_gene: .; v_gene: TRBV4-3; len: 14; abundance: .; CDR3aa: CASSQEGGPYGYTF; CDR3nt: TGCGCCAGCAGCCAAGAAGGAGGTCCCTATGGCTACACCTTC
j_gene: TRBJ1-2; d_gene: .; v_gene: TRBV9; len: 16; abundance: .; CDR3aa: CASSVDVRTALDGYTF; CDR3nt: TGTGCCAGCAGCGTAGACGTTCGGACAGCCCTGGATGGCTACACCTTC
j_gene: TRBJ1-3; d_gene: .; v_gene: TRBV30; len: 13; abundance: .; CDR3aa: CAGTRSSGNTIYF; CDR3nt: TGTGCCGGAACGAGGAGTTCTGGAAACACCATATATTTT
j_gene: TRBJ2-3; d_gene: .; v_gene: TRBV3-1/TRBV3-2; len: 14; abundance: once; CDR3aa: CASSLRDSGDTQYF; CDR3nt: TGTGCCAGCAGCCTACGGGACTCCGGGGATACGCAGTATTTT
j_gene: TRBJ2-5; d_gene: TRBD2; v_gene: TRBV5-1; len: 16; abundance: .; CDR3aa: CASSSGLAISQETQYF; CDR3nt: TGCGCCAGCAGCTCGGGACTAGCTATTTCCCAAGAGACCCAGTACTTC
j_gene: TRBJ2-7; d_gene: TRBD2; v_gene: TRBV11-2; len: 15; abundance: .; CDR3aa: CASSLAGTRFSEQYF; CDR3nt: TGTGCCAGCAGCTTAGCCGGGACTAGGTTCTCCGAGCAGTACTTC
j_gene: TRBJ2-7; d_gene: TRBD2; v_gene: TRBV4-1; len: 16; abundance: .; CDR3aa: CASSQGPSGTIYEQYF; CDR3nt: TGCGCCAGCAGCCAAGGCCCTAGCGGGACCATCTACGAGCAGTACTTC
j_gene: TRBJ2-1; d_gene: .; v_gene: TRBV6-5; len: 15; abundance: .; CDR3aa: CASSFVGSSYNEQFF; CDR3nt: TGTGCCAGCAGTTTTGTAGGGAGCTCCTACAATGAGCAGTTCTTC
j_gene: TRBJ1-5; d_gene: .; v_gene: TRBV29-1; len: 17; abundance: .; CDR3aa: CSVEGLAGRLSNQPQHF; CDR3nt: TGCAGCGTTGAAGGCCTGGCAGGTCGTCTTAGCAATCAGCCCCAGCATTTT
j_gene: TRBJ1-1; d_gene: TRBD1; v_gene: TRBV7-8; len: 13; abundance: .; CDR3aa: CASRVDRDTEAFF; CDR3nt: TGTGCCAGCAGGGTGGACAGGGACACTGAAGCTTTCTTT
j_gene: TRBJ1-1; d_gene: .; v_gene: TRBV9; len: 13; abundance: once; CDR3aa: CASSPQLNTEAFF; CDR3nt: TGTGCCAGCAGCCCACAGCTGAACACTGAAGCTTTCTTT
j_gene: TRBJ2-7; d_gene: TRBD2; v_gene: TRBV28; len: 15; abundance: .; CDR3aa: CASSLEAAGAYEQYF; CDR3nt: TGTGCCAGCAGTTTGGAGGCGGCGGGGGCCTACGAGCAGTACTTC
j_gene: TRBJ2-3; d_gene: TRBD2; v_gene: TRBV19; len: 15; abundance: .; CDR3aa: CASSNSGRAADTQYF; CDR3nt: TGTGCCAGTAGTAATAGCGGGAGGGCCGCAGATACGCAGTATTTT
j_gene: TRBJ1-4; d_gene: TRBD1; v_gene: TRBV5-1; len: 14; abundance: once; CDR3aa: CASSLGQGDEKLFF; CDR3nt: TGCGCCAGCAGCTTGGGTCAGGGGGATGAAAAACTGTTTTTT